A selection of T cell receptor beta chains follows, all from one sample in a study of T cells after yellow fever vaccination. TCRdb reprocessed the 5' RACE reads via MiXCR and lists one record per CDR3 protein. The table has 310,000 or so distinct CDR3 sequences, approximately 7% seen once. The starting material was PBMCs, obtained about 41 days after the first yellow fever vaccination. All receptors come from a man aged 18 to 35 who received the YFV17D yellow fever vaccine. Each CDR3 is given with its conserved first and last residue. Fields, in order: D gene, V gene, clone size, J gene, CDR3 protein, CDR3 DNA. D genes are given only for firm matches. Clone size is shown for a subset of rows, as once, few, many or a class of expanded clone.

TRBD1	TRBV10-3	many	TRBJ1-5	CAISQGAEQPQHF	TGTGCCATCAGCCAGGGGGCTGAACAGCCCCAGCATTTT
NA	TRBV30	NA	TRBJ1-2	CAWSDDRTNYGYTF	TGTGCCTGGAGTGATGACAGAACTAACTATGGCTACACCTTC
TRBD2	TRBV20-1	few	TRBJ2-2	CSAVATSGVNTGELFF	TGCAGTGCTGTCGCGACTAGCGGGGTTAACACCGGGGAGCTGTTTTTT
TRBD2	TRBV20-1	few	TRBJ2-7	CSAKALERGGDEQYF	TGCAGTGCTAAGGCCCTAGAACGGGGGGGGGACGAGCAGTACTTC
NA	TRBV7-8	few	TRBJ1-2	CASSPAEDTVYGYTF	TGTGCCAGCAGCCCAGCCGAAGACACTGTCTATGGCTACACCTTC
NA	TRBV30	NA	TRBJ2-3	CAWMPGDTQYF	TGTGCCTGGATGCCTGGGGATACGCAGTATTTT
NA	TRBV12-3/TRBV12-4	NA	TRBJ2-1	CASRLGDEQFF	TGTGCCAGCCGTCTGGGAGATGAGCAGTTCTTC
NA	TRBV10-3	NA	TRBJ1-2	CAISESSGLQPYGYTF	TGTGCCATCAGTGAGTCGTCGGGTCTACAGCCCTATGGCTACACCTTC
NA	TRBV12-3/TRBV12-4	many	TRBJ2-2	CASILRHLGGELFF	TGTGCCAGCATCTTAAGGCACTTGGGCGGGGAGCTGTTTTTT
NA	TRBV6-2/TRBV6-3	NA	TRBJ1-2	CASSPSGRVPEYGYTF	TGTGCCAGCAGTCCCTCCGGTAGAGTCCCAGAATATGGCTACACCTTC
NA	TRBV2	few	TRBJ2-3	CARQNGDTQYF	TGTGCCCGCCAGAATGGAGATACGCAGTATTTT
NA	TRBV5-4	NA	TRBJ2-3	CASSLGGGHSTDTQYF	TGTGCCAGCAGCTTGGGGGGGGGACACAGCACAGATACGCAGTATTTT
NA	TRBV25-1	NA	TRBJ2-5	CASSEYGGIQETQYF	TGTGCCAGCAGTGAATATGGGGGAATACAAGAGACCCAGTACTTC
NA	TRBV29-1	few	TRBJ2-5	CSVAGVMDQAQYF	TGCAGCGTTGCAGGTGTGATGGACCAGGCCCAGTACTTC
NA	TRBV7-9	NA	TRBJ2-5	CASSRIRDGETQYF	TGTGCCAGCAGCCGAATCCGGGATGGTGAGACCCAGTACTTC
NA	TRBV28	NA	TRBJ1-2	CASTPGGFYTF	TGTGCCAGCACCCCGGGGGGGTTCTACACCTTC
NA	TRBV12-3/TRBV12-4	many	TRBJ1-5	CASSSMNQPQHF	TGTGCCAGCAGTTCAATGAATCAGCCCCAGCATTTT
TRBD2	TRBV5-1	many	TRBJ2-1	CASSHSGASEQFF	TGCGCCAGCAGCCACAGCGGGGCTTCTGAGCAGTTCTTC
TRBD1	TRBV28	few	TRBJ1-1	CASSPTGAWGTEAFF	TGTGCCAGCAGTCCCACAGGGGCTTGGGGGACTGAAGCTTTCTTT
NA	TRBV5-1	NA	TRBJ1-6	CASSLERNYNSPLHF	TGCGCCAGCAGCTTGGAACGGAATTATAATTCACCCCTCCACTTT
TRBD1	TRBV20-1	NA	TRBJ1-2	CSAREGQAYGYTF	TGCAGTGCTAGAGAAGGACAGGCCTATGGCTACACCTTC
TRBD1	TRBV6-1	many	TRBJ1-2	CASSPGTGGIYGYTF	TGTGCCAGCAGCCCCGGGACAGGGGGGATTTATGGCTACACCTTC
NA	TRBV14	few	TRBJ2-3	CASSQVGRSTDTQYF	TGTGCCAGCAGCCAAGTTGGCAGGAGCACAGATACGCAGTATTTT
TRBD2	TRBV6-5	NA	TRBJ2-5	CASSYGASGRETQYF	TGTGCCAGCAGTTACGGCGCTAGCGGAAGGGAGACCCAGTACTTC